What follows describes a single TCR beta chain. The data stem from a study of blood T cell repertoires in COVID-19. Study details: Sample material is recorded as cDNA or gDNA derived from T cells, B-cell-depleted T cells, or PBMCs.

CDR1 and CDR2 (germline): MGHRA, YSYEKL. The CDR3 covers 15 residues. Losses at the gene ends were 4 bases for V and 2 bases for J; bases not matched to a gene: 7. Individuals drawn from under 30 US areas were about 18 to 100 years old. A COVID-19 case was met by exposed participants within 2 weeks before study entry. In the source study's methods: Nucleated cell number was recorded as an estimate derived from reference gene primer amplification. The repertoire was sequenced with immunoSEQ multiplex PCR; TCRdb's copy has only in-frame clones and lacks some. The V and J calls and clone size come from that table; D and trimming were worked out from the DNA. Of more than 250,000 clones listed, approximately 78% are singletons.

Sequenced sample: PBMCs or T cells enriched from blood (not recorded which). The TCR originated in a man between 40 and 49 years old who had been exposed to COVID-19. The chain has TRBV4-1 and TRBJ2-7, with 8 bases lining up with TRBD1. Here the CDR3 reads CASSPRGPGAYEQYF. CDR3 coding DNA: TGCGCCAGCAGCCCCAGGGGGCCGGGGGCCTACGAGCAGTACTTC.